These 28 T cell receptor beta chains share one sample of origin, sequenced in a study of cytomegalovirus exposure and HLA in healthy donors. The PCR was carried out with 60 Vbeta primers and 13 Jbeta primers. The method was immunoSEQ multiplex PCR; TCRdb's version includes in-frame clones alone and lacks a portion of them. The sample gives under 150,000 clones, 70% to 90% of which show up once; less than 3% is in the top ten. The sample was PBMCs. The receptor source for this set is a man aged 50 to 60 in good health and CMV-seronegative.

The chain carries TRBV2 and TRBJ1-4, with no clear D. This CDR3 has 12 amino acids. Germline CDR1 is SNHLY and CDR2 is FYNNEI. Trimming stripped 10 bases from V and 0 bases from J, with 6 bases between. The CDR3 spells CATGATNEKLFF. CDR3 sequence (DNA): TGTGCCACGGGAGCAACTAATGAAAAACTGTTTTTT.

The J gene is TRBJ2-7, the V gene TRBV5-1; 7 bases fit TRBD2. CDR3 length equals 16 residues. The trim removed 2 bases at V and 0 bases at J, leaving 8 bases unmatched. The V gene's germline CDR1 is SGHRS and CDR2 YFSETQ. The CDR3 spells CASSFTSEMPSYEQYF. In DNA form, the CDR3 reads TGCGCCAGCAGCTTCACTAGCGAAATGCCCTCCTACGAGCAGTACTTC.

CDR3 amino acids: CASSELRGHQPQHF. Here the CDR3 DNA reads TGTGCCAGCAGTGAACTAAGGGGGCATCAGCCCCAGCATTTT. The chain links TRBV2 to TRBJ1-5, with 7 positions matching TRBD1. Germline V lookup: CDR1 SNHLY, CDR2 FYNNEI. This CDR3 has 14 residues. Unmatched junction bases numbered 3, after V lost 2 bases and J lost 5 bases.

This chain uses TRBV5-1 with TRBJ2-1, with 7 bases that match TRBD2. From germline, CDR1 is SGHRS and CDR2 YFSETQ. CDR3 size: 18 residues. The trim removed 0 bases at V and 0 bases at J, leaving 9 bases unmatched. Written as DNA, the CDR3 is TGCGCCAGCAGCTTGGAGTTGGTGCGCGGGAGCTCCTACAATGAGCAGTTCTTC. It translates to CASSLELVRGSSYNEQFF.

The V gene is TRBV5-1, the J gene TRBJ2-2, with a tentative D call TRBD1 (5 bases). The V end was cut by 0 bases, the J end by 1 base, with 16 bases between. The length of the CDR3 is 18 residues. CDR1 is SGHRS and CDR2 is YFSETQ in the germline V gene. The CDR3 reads CASSLAITGQLNTGELFF. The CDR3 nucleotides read TGCGCCAGCAGCTTGGCCATAACAGGTCAGCTGAACACCGGGGAGCTGTTTTTT. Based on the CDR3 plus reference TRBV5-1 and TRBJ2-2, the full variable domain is KAGVTQTPRYLIKTRGQQVTLSCSPISGHRSVSWYQQTPGQGLQFLFEYFSETQRNKGNFPGRFSGRQFSNSRSEMNVSTLELGDSALYLCASSLAITGQLNTGELFFGEGSRLTVL.

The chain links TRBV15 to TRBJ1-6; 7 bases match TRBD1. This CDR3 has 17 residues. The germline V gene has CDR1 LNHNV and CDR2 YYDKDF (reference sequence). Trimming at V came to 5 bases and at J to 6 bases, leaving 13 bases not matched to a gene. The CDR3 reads CATSSLASRGINSPLHF. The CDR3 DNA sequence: TGTGCCACCAGCTCTTTAGCGAGCAGGGGGATTAATTCACCCCTCCACTTT.

This chain's CDR3 is CASSVLAGGRSDTQYF. The CDR3 DNA is TGTGCCAGCAGCGTACTAGCGGGGGGGCGCTCAGATACGCAGTATTTT. The V call is TRBV5-4, the J call TRBJ2-3; 13 nucleotides agree with TRBD2. Germline V gene data show CDR1 as SGHNT and CDR2 as YYREEE (reference sequence). J was trimmed by 4 bases and V by 4 bases; bases with no gene match: 6. The CDR3 runs to 16 residues.

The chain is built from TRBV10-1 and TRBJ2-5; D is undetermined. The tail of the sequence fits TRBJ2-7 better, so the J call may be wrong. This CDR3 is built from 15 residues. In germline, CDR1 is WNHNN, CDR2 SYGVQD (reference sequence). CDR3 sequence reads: CASSESSRSHYEQYF. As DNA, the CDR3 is TGCGCCAGCAGTGAGTCGTCCCGAAGCCACTACGAGCAGTACTTC.

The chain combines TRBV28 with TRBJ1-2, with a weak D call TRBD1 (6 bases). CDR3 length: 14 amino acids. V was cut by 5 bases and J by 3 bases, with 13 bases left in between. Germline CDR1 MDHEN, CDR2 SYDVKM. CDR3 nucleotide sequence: TGTGCCAGCAGTCAGACAGGAAATCACTATGGCTACACCTTC. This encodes CASSQTGNHYGYTF.

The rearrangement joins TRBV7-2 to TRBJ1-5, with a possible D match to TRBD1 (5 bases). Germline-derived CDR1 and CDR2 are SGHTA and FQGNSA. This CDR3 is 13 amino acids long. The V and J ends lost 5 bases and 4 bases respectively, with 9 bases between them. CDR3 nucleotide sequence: TGTGCCAGCAGCCTTGACAGAAATCAGCCCCAGCATTTT. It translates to CASSLDRNQPQHF.

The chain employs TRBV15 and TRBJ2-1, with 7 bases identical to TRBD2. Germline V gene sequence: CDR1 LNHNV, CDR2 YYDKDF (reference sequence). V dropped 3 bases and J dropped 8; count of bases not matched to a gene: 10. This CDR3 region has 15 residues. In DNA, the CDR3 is TGTGCCACCAGCAGTGGTGGGAGGGCCATCTATGAGCAGTTCTTC. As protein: CATSSGGRAIYEQFF.

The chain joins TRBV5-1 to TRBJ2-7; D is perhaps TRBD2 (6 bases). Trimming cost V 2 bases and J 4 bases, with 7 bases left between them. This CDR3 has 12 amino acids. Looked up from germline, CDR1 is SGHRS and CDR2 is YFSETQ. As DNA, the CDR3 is TGCGCCAGCAGCTTTCGGGAGTACGAGCAGTACTTC. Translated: CASSFREYEQYF. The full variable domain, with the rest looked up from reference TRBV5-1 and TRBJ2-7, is KAGVTQTPRYLIKTRGQQVTLSCSPISGHRSVSWYQQTPGQGLQFLFEYFSETQRNKGNFPGRFSGRQFSNSRSEMNVSTLELGDSALYLCASSFREYEQYFGPGTRLTVT.

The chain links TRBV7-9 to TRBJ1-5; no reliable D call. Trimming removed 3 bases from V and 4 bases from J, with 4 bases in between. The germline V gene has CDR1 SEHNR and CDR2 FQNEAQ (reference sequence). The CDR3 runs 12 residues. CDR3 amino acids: CASSFINQPQHF. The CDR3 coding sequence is TGTGCCAGCAGCTTCATTAATCAGCCCCAGCATTTT.

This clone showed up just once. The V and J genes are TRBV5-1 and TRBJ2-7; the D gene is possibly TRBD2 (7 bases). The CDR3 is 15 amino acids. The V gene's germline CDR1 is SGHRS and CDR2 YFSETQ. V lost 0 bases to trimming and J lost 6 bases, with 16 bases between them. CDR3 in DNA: TGCGCCAGCAGCTTGGTCCCGGGGGGCCCAGTCGAGCAGTACTTC. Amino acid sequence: CASSLVPGGPVEQYF.

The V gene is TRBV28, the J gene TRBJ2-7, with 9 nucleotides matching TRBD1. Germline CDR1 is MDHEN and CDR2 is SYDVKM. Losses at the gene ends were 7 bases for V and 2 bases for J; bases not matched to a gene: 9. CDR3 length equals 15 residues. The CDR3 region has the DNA TGTGCCAGCACCCTCGCCGGGACAGGGACCTACGAGCAGTACTTC. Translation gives CASTLAGTGTYEQYF.

The CDR3 bases are TGTGCCAGTAGTCTTGGGACAGGGCTTGGCTACACCTTC. This sequence encodes CASSLGTGLGYTF. The chain is built from TRBV19 and TRBJ1-2, with 9 bases fitting TRBD1. The CDR3 has 13 amino acids. With 5 bases clipped from V and 7 bases from J, the junction kept 5 bases outside the gene matches. The germline V gene encodes CDR1 LNHDA and CDR2 SQIVND (reference sequence).

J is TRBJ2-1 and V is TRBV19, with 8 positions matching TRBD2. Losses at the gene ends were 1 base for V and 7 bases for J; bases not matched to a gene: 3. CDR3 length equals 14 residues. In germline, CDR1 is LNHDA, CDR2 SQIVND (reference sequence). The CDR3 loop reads CASSIAGGPNEQFF. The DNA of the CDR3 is TGTGCCAGTAGTATAGCGGGAGGGCCTAATGAGCAGTTCTTC.

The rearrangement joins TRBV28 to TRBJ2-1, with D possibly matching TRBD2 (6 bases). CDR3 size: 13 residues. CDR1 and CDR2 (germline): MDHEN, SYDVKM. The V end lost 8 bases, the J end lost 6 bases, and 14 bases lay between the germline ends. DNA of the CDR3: TGTGCCAGCCACAAACGGGGGTTCAATGAGCAGTTCTTC. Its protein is CASHKRGFNEQFF.

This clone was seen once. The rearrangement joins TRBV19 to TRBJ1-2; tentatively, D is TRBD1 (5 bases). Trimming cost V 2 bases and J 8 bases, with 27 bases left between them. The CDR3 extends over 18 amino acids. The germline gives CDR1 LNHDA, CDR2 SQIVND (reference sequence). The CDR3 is CASSIYFIPQGTPRGYTF. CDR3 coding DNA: TGTGCCAGTAGTATATACTTTATACCTCAGGGTACGCCTCGGGGCTACACCTTC. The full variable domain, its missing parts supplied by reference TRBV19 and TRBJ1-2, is DGGITQSPKYLFRKEGQNVTLSCEQNLNHDAMYWYRQDPGQGLRLIYYSQIVNDFQKGDIAEGYSVSREKKESFPLTVTSAQKNPTAFYLCASSIYFIPQGTPRGYTFGSGTRLTVV.

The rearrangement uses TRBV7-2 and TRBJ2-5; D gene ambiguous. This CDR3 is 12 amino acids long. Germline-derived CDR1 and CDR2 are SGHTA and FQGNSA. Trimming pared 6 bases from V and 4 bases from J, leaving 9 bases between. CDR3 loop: CASRAGTETQYF. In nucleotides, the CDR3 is TGTGCCAGCAGGGCAGGCACAGAGACCCAGTACTTC.

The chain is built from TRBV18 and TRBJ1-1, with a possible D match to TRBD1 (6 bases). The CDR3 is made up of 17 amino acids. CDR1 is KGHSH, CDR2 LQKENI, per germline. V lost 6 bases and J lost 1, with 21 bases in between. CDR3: CASSRVSGAGTNTEAFF. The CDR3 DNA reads TGTGCCAGCTCGCGGGTATCAGGGGCCGGAACGAACACTGAAGCTTTCTTT. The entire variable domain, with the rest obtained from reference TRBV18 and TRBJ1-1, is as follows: NAGVMQNPRHLVRRRGQEARLRCSPMKGHSHVYWYRQLPEEGLKFMVYLQKENIIDESGMPKERFSAEFPKEGPSILRIQQVVRGDSAAYFCASSRVSGAGTNTEAFFGQGTRLTVV.

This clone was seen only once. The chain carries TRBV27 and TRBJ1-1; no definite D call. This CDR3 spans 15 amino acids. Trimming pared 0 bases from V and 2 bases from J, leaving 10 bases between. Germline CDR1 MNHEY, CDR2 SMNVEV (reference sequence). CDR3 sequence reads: CASSLSSGINTEAFF. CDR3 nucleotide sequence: TGTGCCAGCAGTTTATCTTCGGGGATTAACACTGAAGCTTTCTTT.

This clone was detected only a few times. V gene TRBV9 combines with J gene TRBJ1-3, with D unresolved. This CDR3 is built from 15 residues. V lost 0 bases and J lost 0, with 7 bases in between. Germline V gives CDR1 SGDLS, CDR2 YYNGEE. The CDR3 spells CASSVGSGSGNTIYF. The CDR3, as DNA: TGTGCCAGCAGCGTAGGATCGGGCTCTGGAAACACCATATATTTT.

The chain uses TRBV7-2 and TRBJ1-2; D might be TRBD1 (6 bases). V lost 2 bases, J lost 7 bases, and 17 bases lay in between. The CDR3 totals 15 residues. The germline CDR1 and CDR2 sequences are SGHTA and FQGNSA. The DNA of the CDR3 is TGTGCCAGCAGCTTATATGGTTCTGGGGGCGGTGGCTACACCTTC. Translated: CASSLYGSGGGGYTF.

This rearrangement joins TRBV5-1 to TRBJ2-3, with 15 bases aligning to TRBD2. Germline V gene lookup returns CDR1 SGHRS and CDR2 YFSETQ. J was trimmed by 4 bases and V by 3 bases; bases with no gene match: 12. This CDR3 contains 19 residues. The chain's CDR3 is CASSWKGLAGGRVSDTQYF. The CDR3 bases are TGCGCCAGCAGCTGGAAGGGACTAGCGGGGGGTCGAGTCTCAGATACGCAGTATTTT.

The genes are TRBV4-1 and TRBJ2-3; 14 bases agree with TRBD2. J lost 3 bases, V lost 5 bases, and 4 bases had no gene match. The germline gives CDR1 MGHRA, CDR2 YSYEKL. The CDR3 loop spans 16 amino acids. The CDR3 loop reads CASSKGTSGGTDTQYF. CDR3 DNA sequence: TGCGCCAGCAGCAAGGGGACTAGCGGGGGTACAGATACGCAGTATTTT.

The CDR3 nucleotides are TGTGCCAGCACCTCGGGGGAGGTTAGGTCCAATGAGCAGTTCTTC. Translated, it gives CASTSGEVRSNEQFF. This sequence joins TRBV28 and TRBJ2-1; perhaps TRBD2 as D (6 bases). The ends were cut back, 7 bases at V and 6 bases at J, with 19 bases in the middle. Per germline, CDR1 MDHEN and CDR2 SYDVKM. There are 15 residues in the CDR3.

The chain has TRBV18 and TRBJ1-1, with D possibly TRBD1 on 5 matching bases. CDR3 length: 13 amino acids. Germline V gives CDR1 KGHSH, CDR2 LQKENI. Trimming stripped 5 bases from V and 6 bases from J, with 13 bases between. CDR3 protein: CASSEGLVAEAFF. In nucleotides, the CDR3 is TGTGCCAGCTCAGAGGGACTGGTCGCTGAAGCTTTCTTT. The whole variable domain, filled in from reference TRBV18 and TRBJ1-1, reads NAGVMQNPRHLVRRRGQEARLRCSPMKGHSHVYWYRQLPEEGLKFMVYLQKENIIDESGMPKERFSAEFPKEGPSILRIQQVVRGDSAAYFCASSEGLVAEAFFGQGTRLTVV.